The T cell receptor (beta chain) described here comes from a study of blood T cell repertoires in COVID-19. At the level of the study: The United States, Italy and Spain provided the acute and convalescent COVID-19 samples. In each case, the material was cDNA or gDNA derived from T cells, B-cell-depleted T cells, or PBMCs.

Participants were aged roughly 18 to 90 years, lived in some 23 US areas, and enrolled virtually. CDR3 size: 15 residues. Per germline, CDR1 MNHEY and CDR2 SVGAGI. V was pared by 6 bases and J by 0 bases, with 12 bases between. In the authors' workflow: Reference gene primer amplification gave estimated nucleated cell counts. TCRdb's table, derived via immunoSEQ multiplex PCR, lists solely in-frame clones and lacks some. That table supplies the V and J calls and clone size; D and trimming were determined from the DNA. The table includes 110,000 to 150,000 clones, 80% to 90% detected once. The TCR comes from a man in his sixties who had recovered from COVID-19. This chain uses TRBV6-5 with TRBJ2-4; D call uncertain. The sequencing input was PBMCs or T cells enriched from blood (not recorded which). DNA for the CDR3: TGTGCCAGCAGCCTACTCGGTCTAGCCAAAAACATTCAGTACTTC. Its protein product is CASSLLGLAKNIQYF.